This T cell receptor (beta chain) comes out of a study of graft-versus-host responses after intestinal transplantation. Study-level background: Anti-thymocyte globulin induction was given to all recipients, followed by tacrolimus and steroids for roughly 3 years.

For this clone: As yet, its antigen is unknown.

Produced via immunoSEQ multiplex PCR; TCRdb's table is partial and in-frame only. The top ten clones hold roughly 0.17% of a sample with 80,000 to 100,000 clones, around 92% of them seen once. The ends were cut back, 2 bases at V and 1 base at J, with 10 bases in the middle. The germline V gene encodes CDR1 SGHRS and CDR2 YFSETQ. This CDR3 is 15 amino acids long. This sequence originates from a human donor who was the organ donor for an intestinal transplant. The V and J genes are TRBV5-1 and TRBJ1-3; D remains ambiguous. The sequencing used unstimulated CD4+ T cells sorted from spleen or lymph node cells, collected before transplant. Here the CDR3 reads CASSFFGESGNTIYF. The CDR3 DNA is TGCGCCAGCAGCTTTTTCGGGGAGTCTGGAAACACCATATATTTT.